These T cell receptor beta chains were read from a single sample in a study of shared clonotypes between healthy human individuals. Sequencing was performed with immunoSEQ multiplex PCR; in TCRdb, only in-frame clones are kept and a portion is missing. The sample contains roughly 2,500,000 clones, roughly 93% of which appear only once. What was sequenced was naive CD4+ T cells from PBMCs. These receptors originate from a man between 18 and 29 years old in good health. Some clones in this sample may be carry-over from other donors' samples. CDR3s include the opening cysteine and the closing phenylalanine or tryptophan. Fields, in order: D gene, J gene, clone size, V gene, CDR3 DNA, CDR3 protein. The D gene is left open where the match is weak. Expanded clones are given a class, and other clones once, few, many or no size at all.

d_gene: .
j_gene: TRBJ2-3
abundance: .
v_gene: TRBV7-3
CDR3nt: TGTGCCAGCAGCTTAAGGGCAGGGAACACAGATACGCAGTATTTT
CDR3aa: CASSLRAGNTDTQYF

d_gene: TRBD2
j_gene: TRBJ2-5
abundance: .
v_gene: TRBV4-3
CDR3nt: TGCGCCAGCAGCCAAGGGGAATTTGCGGGGGGCCAAGAGACCCAGTACTTC
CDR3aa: CASSQGEFAGGQETQYF

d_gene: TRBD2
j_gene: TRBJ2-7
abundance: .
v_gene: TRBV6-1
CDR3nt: TGTGCCAGCAGTAGGGGGACTAGCGGGACCTACGAGCAGTACTTC
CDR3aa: CASSRGTSGTYEQYF

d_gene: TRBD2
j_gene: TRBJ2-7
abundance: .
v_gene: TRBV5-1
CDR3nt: TGCGCCAGCAGCTTAGGGACTAGCGGAGACTACGAGCAGTACTTC
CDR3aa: CASSLGTSGDYEQYF

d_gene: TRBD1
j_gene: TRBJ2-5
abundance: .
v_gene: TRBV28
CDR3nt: TGTGCCAGCAGCCCCCAAGGGGGCGGCGAAGAGACCCAGTACTTC
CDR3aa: CASSPQGGGEETQYF

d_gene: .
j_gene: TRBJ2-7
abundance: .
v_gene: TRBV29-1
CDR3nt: TGCAGCGTCATAAGATACGACTACGAGCAGTACTTC
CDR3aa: CSVIRYDYEQYF

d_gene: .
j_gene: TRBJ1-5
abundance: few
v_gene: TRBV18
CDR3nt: TGTGCCAGCTCACCGGGACCCGGGGAGCCCCAGCATTTT
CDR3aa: CASSPGPGEPQHF

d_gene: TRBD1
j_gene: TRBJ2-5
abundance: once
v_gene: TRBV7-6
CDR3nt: TGTGCCAGCAGCTCCTACAGGGGGCGAGCACAAGAGACCCAGTACTTC
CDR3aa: CASSSYRGRAQETQYF

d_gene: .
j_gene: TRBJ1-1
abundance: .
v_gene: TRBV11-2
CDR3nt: TGTGCCAGCAGCTTAGACATAACTGGTGAAGCTTTCTTT
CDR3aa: CASSLDITGEAFF

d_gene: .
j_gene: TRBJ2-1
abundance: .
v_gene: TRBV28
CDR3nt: TGTGCCACCACAACTAGCACCTACAATGAGCAGTTCTTC
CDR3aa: CATTTSTYNEQFF

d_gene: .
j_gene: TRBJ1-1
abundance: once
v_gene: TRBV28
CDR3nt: TGTGCCAGCAGCCCAATAGGGGGGGTGAACACTGAAGCTTTCTTT
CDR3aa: CASSPIGGVNTEAFF

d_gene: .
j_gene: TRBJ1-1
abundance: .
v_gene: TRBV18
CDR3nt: TGTGCCAGCTCACCATCTATTTTTGGGTCTGAAGCTTTCTTT
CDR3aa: CASSPSIFGSEAFF

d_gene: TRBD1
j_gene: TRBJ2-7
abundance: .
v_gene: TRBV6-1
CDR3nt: TGTGCCAGCCGAAGGGAGGGACAGGGATACGAGCAGTACTTC
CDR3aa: CASRREGQGYEQYF

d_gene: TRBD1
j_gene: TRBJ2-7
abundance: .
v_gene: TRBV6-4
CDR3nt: TGTGCCAGCAGTGACAACAGGGGTGGATACGAGCAGTACTTC
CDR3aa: CASSDNRGGYEQYF

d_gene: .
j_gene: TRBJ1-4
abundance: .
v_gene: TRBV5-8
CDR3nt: TGTGCCAGCAGCCGGGAGCGGGGGGAAAAACTGTTTTTT
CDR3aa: CASSRERGEKLFF

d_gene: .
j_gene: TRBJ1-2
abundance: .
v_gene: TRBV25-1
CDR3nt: TGTGCCAGCAGTGCAAACAGTGGTGGGACTTACACCTTC
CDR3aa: CASSANSGGTYTF

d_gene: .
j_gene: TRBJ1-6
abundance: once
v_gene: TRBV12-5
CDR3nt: TGTGCTAGTGGGAGGGATGCTTCACCCCTCCACTTT
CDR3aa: CASGRDASPLHF

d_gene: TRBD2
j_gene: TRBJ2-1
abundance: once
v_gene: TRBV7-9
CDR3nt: TGTGCCAGCAGCGCCCGACTAGCGGGAGGGCCGTCGTACAATGAGCAGTTCTTC
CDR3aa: CASSARLAGGPSYNEQFF

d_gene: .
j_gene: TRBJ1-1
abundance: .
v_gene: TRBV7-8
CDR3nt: TGTGCCAGCAGCTTAGTGCCCTACCGGGGCCCGGTCAGAAAGGCTTTCTTT
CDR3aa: CASSLVPYRGPVRKAFF

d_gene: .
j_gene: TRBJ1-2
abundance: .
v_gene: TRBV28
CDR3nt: TGTGCCAGCAGTTTTGGGCTGGATAACTATGGCTACACCTTC
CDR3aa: CASSFGLDNYGYTF

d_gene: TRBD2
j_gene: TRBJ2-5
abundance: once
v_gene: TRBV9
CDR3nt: TGTGCCAGCAGCCCGGGACTAGCGGGAGAGGGAGAGACCCAGTACTTC
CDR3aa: CASSPGLAGEGETQYF

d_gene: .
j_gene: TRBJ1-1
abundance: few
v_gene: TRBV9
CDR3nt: TGTGCCAGCAGCCTGGGAAGGACTGAAGCTTTCTTT
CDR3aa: CASSLGRTEAFF

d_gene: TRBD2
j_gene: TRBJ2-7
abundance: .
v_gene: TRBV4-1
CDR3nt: TGCGCCAGCAGCCAAGAACCGGGACTAGCGGGAGCCAACGAGCAGTACTTC
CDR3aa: CASSQEPGLAGANEQYF

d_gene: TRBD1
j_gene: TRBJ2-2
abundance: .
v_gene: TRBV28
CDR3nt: TGTGCCAGCAGTTTGCAGGGGACAGGGTTCACCGGGGAGCTGTTTTTT
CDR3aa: CASSLQGTGFTGELFF

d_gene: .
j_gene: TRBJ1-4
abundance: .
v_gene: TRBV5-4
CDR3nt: TGCGCCAGCAGCCAAGAGGTCAGGCCAACTAATGAAAAACTGTTTTTT
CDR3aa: CASSQEVRPTNEKLFF

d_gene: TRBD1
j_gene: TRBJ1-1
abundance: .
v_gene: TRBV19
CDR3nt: TGTGCCAGTAGTGACCCAGGGGGCGCGGACACTGAAGCTTTCTTT
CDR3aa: CASSDPGGADTEAFF

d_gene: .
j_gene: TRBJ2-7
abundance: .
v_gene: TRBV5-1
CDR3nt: TGCGCCAGCAGCTTTGGGGGGCCGAGCGGGGAGCAGTACTTC
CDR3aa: CASSFGGPSGEQYF

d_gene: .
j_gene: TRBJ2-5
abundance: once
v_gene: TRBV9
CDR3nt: TGTGCCAGCAGCTTGGGTCCCCAAGAGACCCAGTACTTC
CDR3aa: CASSLGPQETQYF

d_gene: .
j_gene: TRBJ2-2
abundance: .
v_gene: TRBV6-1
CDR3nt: TGTGCCACCACCCACCAGGGACGGGCCGGGGAGCTGTTTTTT
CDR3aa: CATTHQGRAGELFF

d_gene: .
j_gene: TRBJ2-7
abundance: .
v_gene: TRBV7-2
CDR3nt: TGTGCCAGCAGCTTGACTAGTGCAAACTACGAGCAGTACTTC
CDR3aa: CASSLTSANYEQYF

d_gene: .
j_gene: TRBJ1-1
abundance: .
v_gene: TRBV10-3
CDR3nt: TGTGCCATCAGCCCCCTGGGGGGGGAGTTTGAAGCTTTCTTT
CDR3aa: CAISPLGGEFEAFF

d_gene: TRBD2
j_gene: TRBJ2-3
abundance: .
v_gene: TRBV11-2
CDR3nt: TGTGCCAGCAGCCGCCTAGCGGGGTACGGGGACGTTACAGATACGCAGTATTTT
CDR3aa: CASSRLAGYGDVTDTQYF

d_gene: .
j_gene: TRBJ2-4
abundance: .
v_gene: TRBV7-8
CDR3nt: TGTGCCAGCAGCCCGGGGCGGGATCTAGCCAAAAACATTCAGTACTTC
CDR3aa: CASSPGRDLAKNIQYF

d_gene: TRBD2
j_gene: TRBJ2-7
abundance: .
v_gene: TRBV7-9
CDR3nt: TGTGCCAGCAGCTTGGGACTAGCGGGAGGTTCGTACGAGCAGTACTTC
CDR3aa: CASSLGLAGGSYEQYF

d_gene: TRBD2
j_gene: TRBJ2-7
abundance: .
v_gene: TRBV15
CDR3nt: TGTGCCACTCGTGGCGGGAGGTTCTCCTACGAGCAGTACTTC
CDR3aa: CATRGGRFSYEQYF

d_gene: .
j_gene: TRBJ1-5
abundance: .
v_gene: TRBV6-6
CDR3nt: TGTGCCAGCGGGCAGGGCAGCAATCAGCCCCAGCATTTT
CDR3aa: CASGQGSNQPQHF

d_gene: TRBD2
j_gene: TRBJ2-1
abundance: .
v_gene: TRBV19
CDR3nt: TGTGCCAGTAGTGCGTTTTTAACTAGCGGATCTTACAATGAGCAGTTCTTC
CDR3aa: CASSAFLTSGSYNEQFF

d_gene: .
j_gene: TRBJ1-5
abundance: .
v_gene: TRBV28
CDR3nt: TGTGCCAGCAGTTTACCGGGGCCTAATCAGCCCCAGCATTTT
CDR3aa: CASSLPGPNQPQHF

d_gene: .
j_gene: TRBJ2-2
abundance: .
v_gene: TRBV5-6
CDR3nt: TGTGCCAGCAGCTTCGAGAGAGGGGCCGGGGAGCTGTTTTTT
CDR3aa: CASSFERGAGELFF

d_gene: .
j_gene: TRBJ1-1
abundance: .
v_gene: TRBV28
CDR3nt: TGTGCCAGCAGCCGACTTCTGAACACTGAAGCTTTCTTT
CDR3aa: CASSRLLNTEAFF

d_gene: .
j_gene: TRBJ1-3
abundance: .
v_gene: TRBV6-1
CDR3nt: TGTGCCAGCAGTGCTCAGGGAGCAAACACCATATATTTT
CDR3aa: CASSAQGANTIYF

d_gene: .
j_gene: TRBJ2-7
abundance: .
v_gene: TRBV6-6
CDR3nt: TGTGCCAGCAGTTACTCGCACGCCTCCTACGAGCAGTACTTC
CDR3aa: CASSYSHASYEQYF

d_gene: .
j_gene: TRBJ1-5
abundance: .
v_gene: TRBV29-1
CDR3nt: TGCAGCGCTAAGGGAACAGGGACTAATCAGCCCCAGCATTTT
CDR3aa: CSAKGTGTNQPQHF

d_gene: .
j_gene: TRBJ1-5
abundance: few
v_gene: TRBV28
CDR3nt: TGTGCCAGCAGCAGCCCTGCAGGGTCTGAGGGTCAGCCCCAGCATTTT
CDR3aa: CASSSPAGSEGQPQHF

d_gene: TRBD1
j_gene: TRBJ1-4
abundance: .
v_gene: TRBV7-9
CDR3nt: TGTGCCAGCAGCAGACTCCGACAGGGGAGTGAAAAACTGTTTTTT
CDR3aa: CASSRLRQGSEKLFF

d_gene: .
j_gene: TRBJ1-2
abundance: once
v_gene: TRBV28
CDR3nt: TGTGCCAGCAGTTTATCAGCCGGGGGCTACACCTTC
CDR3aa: CASSLSAGGYTF

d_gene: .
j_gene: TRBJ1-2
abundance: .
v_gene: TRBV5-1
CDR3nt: TGCGCCAGCAGCGCGCTCCAGGGCCCAGAGGGTGGCTACACCTTC
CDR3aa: CASSALQGPEGGYTF

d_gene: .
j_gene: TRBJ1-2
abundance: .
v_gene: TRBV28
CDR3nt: TGTGCCAGCCTTACTTTACCGGGGGGCGCTGGGGGCTACACCTTC
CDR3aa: CASLTLPGGAGGYTF

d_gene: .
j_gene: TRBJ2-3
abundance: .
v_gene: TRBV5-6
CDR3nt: TGTGCCAGCAGCTTGGTAAGGACAGATACGCAGTATTTT
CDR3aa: CASSLVRTDTQYF

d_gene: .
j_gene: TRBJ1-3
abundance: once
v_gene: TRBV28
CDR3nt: TGTGCCAGCAGTTTATCGCCGGACGGAAACACCATATATTTT
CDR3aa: CASSLSPDGNTIYF

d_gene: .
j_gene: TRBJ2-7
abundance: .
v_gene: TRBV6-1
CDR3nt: TGTGCCAGCATGAAGACGGACAGTATCTTGAGGGAGCAGTACTTC
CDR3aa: CASMKTDSILREQYF

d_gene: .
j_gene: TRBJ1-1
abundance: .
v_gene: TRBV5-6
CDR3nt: TGTGCCAGCAGCCGCGCAGGGAACACTGAAGCTTTCTTT
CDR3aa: CASSRAGNTEAFF